A selection of T cell receptor beta chains follows, all from one sample in a study of blood T cell repertoires in COVID-19. Method: immunoSEQ multiplex PCR; TCRdb's copy keeps in-frame clones and lacks some. The sample has about 59,000 clones; approximately 83% are singletons. Sequencing was performed on peripheral blood. Every receptor here comes from a woman older than 75 with acute or convalescent COVID-19. Both conserved end residues are part of each CDR3. Fields, in order: clone size, J gene, V gene, D gene, CDR3 protein, CDR3 DNA. D genes are given only for firm matches. Some rows mark clone size as missing; the rest say once, few, many or name a class of expanded clone.

size: once; J: TRBJ1-5; V: TRBV6-5; D: .; CDR3: CASRDGFYGAQHF; DNA: TGTGCCAGCAGGGACGGGTTCTACGGGGCCCAGCATTTT
size: .; J: TRBJ2-4; V: TRBV30; D: .; CDR3: CAWSVRGGAKNIQYF; DNA: TGTGCCTGGAGTGTAAGGGGGGGGGCCAAAAACATTCAGTACTTC
size: few; J: TRBJ2-5; V: TRBV11-2; D: .; CDR3: CASSYGVQETQYF; DNA: TGTGCCAGCAGCTACGGGGTCCAAGAGACCCAGTACTTC
size: few; J: TRBJ2-7; V: TRBV6-1; D: .; CDR3: CASSENNRAYEQYF; DNA: TGTGCCAGCAGTGAAAATAACAGGGCCTACGAGCAGTACTTC
size: .; J: TRBJ2-7; V: TRBV27; D: TRBD1; CDR3: CASSLSSPRTGIIYEQYF; DNA: TGTGCCAGCAGTTTATCATCACCGCGGACAGGGATTATATACGAGCAGTACTTC
size: .; J: TRBJ2-7; V: TRBV19; D: TRBD2; CDR3: CASSIGTSSGEQYF; DNA: TGTGCCAGTAGTATCGGGACTAGCTCGGGCGAGCAGTACTTC
size: .; J: TRBJ2-1; V: TRBV5-4; D: TRBD2; CDR3: CASSSIDLRLAEYNEQFF; DNA: TGTGCCAGCAGCTCCATCGACCTCAGACTAGCAGAATACAATGAGCAGTTCTTC
size: .; J: TRBJ1-6; V: TRBV19; D: TRBD1; CDR3: CASRRGPGSDSPLHF; DNA: TGTGCCAGTCGAAGGGGGCCAGGGTCGGATTCACCCCTCCACTTT
size: .; J: TRBJ1-2; V: TRBV6-5; D: .; CDR3: CASSLTTQGPYGYTF; DNA: TGTGCCAGCAGTCTCACGACCCAGGGGCCCTATGGCTACACCTTC
size: .; J: TRBJ1-1; V: TRBV7-9; D: .; CDR3: CASSLGPQGEAFF; DNA: TGTGCCAGCAGCTTAGGCCCCCAGGGAGAAGCTTTCTTT
size: .; J: TRBJ1-6; V: TRBV21-1; D: .; CDR3: CASSKTGDSYNSPLHF; DNA: TGTGCCAGCAGCAAGACGGGAGATTCCTATAATTCACCCCTCCACTTT
size: .; J: TRBJ1-4; V: TRBV25-1; D: .; CDR3: CASSERGDVDYIFF; DNA: TGTGCCAGCAGTGAGCGGGGGGACGTAGATTATATTTTTTTT
size: few; J: TRBJ1-2; V: TRBV3-1/TRBV3-2; D: .; CDR3: CASSNSGGGFGGYTF; DNA: TGTGCCAGCAGCAACTCAGGTGGGGGCTTCGGGGGCTACACCTTC
size: few; J: TRBJ1-1; V: TRBV20-1; D: .; CDR3: CSARGVSEAFF; DNA: TGCAGTGCTAGAGGAGTAAGTGAAGCTTTCTTT
size: .; J: TRBJ1-2; V: TRBV5-4; D: TRBD1; CDR3: CASSTGTGYGYTF; DNA: TGTGCCAGCAGCACCGGGACAGGCTATGGCTACACCTTC
size: .; J: TRBJ1-1; V: TRBV6-5; D: TRBD1; CDR3: CASRRDRGNTEAFF; DNA: TGTGCCAGCAGAAGGGACAGGGGGAACACTGAAGCTTTCTTT
size: .; J: TRBJ1-6; V: TRBV19; D: TRBD1; CDR3: CASSIDGTGHNSPLHF; DNA: TGTGCCAGTAGTATAGACGGGACAGGGCATAATTCACCCCTCCACTTT
size: .; J: TRBJ1-1; V: TRBV29-1; D: TRBD1; CDR3: CSGLGQGVTEAFF; DNA: TGCAGCGGCCTGGGACAGGGTGTGACTGAAGCTTTCTTT
size: few; J: TRBJ2-7; V: TRBV7-2; D: TRBD2; CDR3: CASSSTGSSGGEQYF; DNA: TGTGCCAGCAGCTCCACAGGCTCTTCGGGGGGCGAGCAGTACTTC
size: .; J: TRBJ2-5; V: TRBV18; D: TRBD1; CDR3: CASSPLTGGVWETQYF; DNA: TGTGCCAGCTCACCGCTGACAGGGGGCGTGTGGGAGACCCAGTACTTC
size: .; J: TRBJ1-5; V: TRBV18; D: TRBD1; CDR3: CASSRGQGPDQPQHF; DNA: TGTGCCAGCTCACGCGGACAGGGGCCGGATCAGCCCCAGCATTTT
size: .; J: TRBJ2-2; V: TRBV6-1; D: .; CDR3: CASSEAVAGANTGELFF; DNA: TGTGCCAGCAGTGAAGCTGTGGCAGGCGCGAACACCGGGGAGCTGTTTTTT
size: .; J: TRBJ2-3; V: TRBV9; D: TRBD2; CDR3: CASSPATSGGSDTQYF; DNA: TGTGCCAGCAGCCCTGCCACTAGCGGGGGCTCAGATACGCAGTATTTT
size: .; J: TRBJ1-2; V: TRBV27; D: TRBD1; CDR3: CASSPWDRAPDGYTF; DNA: TGTGCCAGCAGTCCATGGGACAGAGCACCAGATGGCTACACCTTC
size: .; J: TRBJ2-3; V: TRBV5-1; D: .; CDR3: CASSFTGISYPQYF; DNA: TGCGCCAGCAGCTTTACGGGAATTTCTTATCCGCAGTATTTT
size: .; J: TRBJ1-2; V: TRBV6-5; D: .; CDR3: CASSPNGQPGYTF; DNA: TGTGCCAGCAGTCCTAATGGACAGCCCGGCTACACCTTC
size: .; J: TRBJ2-3; V: TRBV5-7; D: .; CDR3: CASTRGYSWPDTQYF; DNA: TGTGCCAGCACCCGGGGGTATAGCTGGCCAGATACGCAGTATTTT
size: .; J: TRBJ2-1; V: TRBV7-6; D: TRBD1; CDR3: CASSLPGQGTNEQFF; DNA: TGTGCCAGCAGTTTACCGGGACAGGGGACTAATGAGCAGTTCTTC
size: .; J: TRBJ1-5; V: TRBV7-9; D: .; CDR3: CASSLAPNQPQHF; DNA: TGTGCCAGCAGCTTAGCCCCAAATCAGCCCCAGCATTTT
size: few; J: TRBJ1-1; V: TRBV6-5; D: .; CDR3: CASNIGTPTEAFF; DNA: TGTGCCAGCAATATCGGGACACCCACTGAAGCTTTCTTT
size: .; J: TRBJ2-1; V: TRBV7-8; D: TRBD2; CDR3: CASSRGTSGGSSYNEQFF; DNA: TGTGCCAGCAGCCGAGGGACTAGCGGGGGAAGCTCCTACAATGAGCAGTTCTTC
size: few; J: TRBJ2-1; V: TRBV9; D: TRBD1; CDR3: CASSVVGQGAGVQFF; DNA: TGTGCCAGCAGCGTAGTGGGACAGGGGGCCGGTGTTCAGTTCTTC
size: .; J: TRBJ1-2; V: TRBV4-1; D: .; CDR3: CASSQDLIDYGYTF; DNA: TGCGCCAGCAGCCAAGATTTGATAGACTATGGCTACACCTTC
size: .; J: TRBJ2-6; V: TRBV30; D: .; CDR3: CAWIRYSGANVLTF; DNA: TGTGCCTGGATTCGGTACTCTGGGGCCAACGTCCTGACTTTC
size: .; J: TRBJ2-3; V: TRBV7-9; D: .; CDR3: CASSLVSGNTDTQYF; DNA: TGTGCCAGCAGCTTAGTATCAGGGAACACAGATACGCAGTATTTT
size: .; J: TRBJ2-2; V: TRBV19; D: .; CDR3: CASSPRTGELFF; DNA: TGTGCCAGTAGTCCTCGGACAGGGGAGCTGTTTTTT
size: few; J: TRBJ1-1; V: TRBV11-1; D: .; CDR3: CASSLGSGYTEAFF; DNA: TGTGCCAGCAGCTTAGGGAGCGGGTACACTGAAGCTTTCTTT
size: .; J: TRBJ1-6; V: TRBV5-1; D: .; CDR3: CASDRRRQSSYNSPLHF; DNA: TGCGCCAGTGACAGAAGAAGACAGAGCTCCTATAATTCACCCCTCCACTTT
size: .; J: TRBJ1-5; V: TRBV4-2; D: .; CDR3: CASSQVRGLFQPQHF; DNA: TGTGCCAGCAGCCAAGTTCGCGGGTTGTTTCAGCCCCAGCATTTT
size: .; J: TRBJ2-5; V: TRBV30; D: TRBD2; CDR3: CAWSLGLEETQYF; DNA: TGTGCCTGGAGTTTGGGACTAGAAGAGACCCAGTACTTC
size: .; J: TRBJ1-2; V: TRBV9; D: .; CDR3: CASSPALVGGYTF; DNA: TGTGCCAGCAGCCCTGCCCTGGTCGGGGGCTACACCTTC
size: .; J: TRBJ1-3; V: TRBV9; D: .; CDR3: CASSVGGQIRNTIYF; DNA: TGTGCCAGCAGCGTAGGGGGGCAAATAAGAAACACCATATATTTT
size: .; J: TRBJ2-1; V: TRBV19; D: TRBD2; CDR3: CASSPLAGRGEQFF; DNA: TGTGCCAGTAGCCCACTAGCGGGAAGGGGTGAGCAGTTCTTC
size: .; J: TRBJ2-5; V: TRBV27; D: .; CDR3: CASSLTVQETQYF; DNA: TGTGCCAGCAGTTTAACGGTGCAAGAGACCCAGTACTTC
size: .; J: TRBJ1-6; V: TRBV5-6; D: .; CDR3: CASSLSPDSPLHF; DNA: TGTGCCAGCAGCTTGTCCCCCGATTCACCCCTCCACTTT
size: .; J: TRBJ2-7; V: TRBV11-3; D: .; CDR3: CASSFFNRVSYEQYF; DNA: TGTGCCAGCAGCTTTTTTAACAGGGTCTCCTACGAGCAGTACTTC
size: once; J: TRBJ2-7; V: TRBV6-2/TRBV6-3; D: TRBD2; CDR3: CASSPRLAGASYEQYF; DNA: TGTGCCAGCAGCCCAAGACTAGCGGGGGCCTCCTACGAGCAGTACTTC
size: .; J: TRBJ2-7; V: TRBV20-1; D: TRBD1; CDR3: CSAGGTGEEYF; DNA: TGCAGTGCTGGGGGGACAGGGGAGGAGTACTTC
size: .; J: TRBJ2-3; V: TRBV6-5; D: TRBD1; CDR3: CATSGQGAGTDTQYF; DNA: TGTGCCACCTCAGGACAGGGGGCGGGCACAGATACGCAGTATTTT